This T cell receptor beta chain is drawn from a study of post-analysis software for immune sequencing data. Study-level background: The patients showed relapsing-remitting, secondary progressive and progressive-relapsing multiple sclerosis courses. Study-wide results and caveats: A significant reduction in normalized Chao1 diversity was observed in multiple sclerosis patients versus controls. Controls had lower frequencies than patients of roughly five TRBV segments, which included TRBV5-6, TRBV5-1 and TRBV20-1.

Germline V gives CDR1 MDHEN, CDR2 SYDVKM. The junction had 14 bases not matched to a gene; V was cut back by 5 bases and J by 6 bases. This CDR3 comprises 16 residues. Prepared TCR beta cDNA libraries contained unique molecular identifiers. Via MiXCR, TCRdb re-called the PCR reads, giving one row per CDR3 protein. The sample contains fewer than 600,000 distinct CDR3 sequences, less than 45% of which appear only once. Only a few counts were recorded for this clonotype. Its antigen is unidentified. The gene calls are TRBV28 and TRBJ1-1; 8 nucleotides align to TRBD1. The sequenced sample was blood. The clonotype was recovered from a girl between 10 and 17 years old with multiple sclerosis. The CDR3 DNA sequence: TGTGCCAGCAGTCCTAGGACAGGGCGCTGGGGGGCTGAAGCTTTCTTT. This codes for CASSPRTGRWGAEAFF.